The next 20 T cell receptor beta chains were all read from a single sample in a study of blood T cells in healthy people across ages. Using a J-beta primer mix together with a sample-barcoded 5' primer, a second PCR was run for about 6 to 11 cycles. One entry per CDR3 protein results from TCRdb running MiXCR on the 5' RACE reads. The profile shows 1.5 million to 2 million distinct CDR3 sequences, about 50% of them singletons. Specimen: blood. The source is a woman between 40 and 50 years old in good health.

The chain is built from TRBV7-2 and TRBJ2-5; no clear D gene. V dropped 1 base and J dropped 5 bases, with 14 bases sitting between them. The germline gives CDR1 SGHTA, CDR2 FQGNSA. The CDR3 totals 15 residues. The CDR3 DNA sequence: TGTGCCAGCAGCTTAGTTGACTGGGCAAGCGAGACCCAGTACTTC. This codes for CASSLVDWASETQYF.

The V call is TRBV10-3, the J call TRBJ1-4; TRBD1 matches at 8 bases. V was pared by 11 bases and J by 8 bases, with 10 bases of the junction left unmatched. Germline lookup yields CDR1 ENHRY and CDR2 SYGVKD. The CDR3 sequence is 13 residues long. CDR3 coding DNA: TGTGCCGCCCGGACAGGGTACGGAGAAAAACTGTTTTTT. This translates into CAARTGYGEKLFF.

The V call is TRBV28, the J call TRBJ2-1; tentative D call: TRBD2 (6 bases). V was cut by 3 bases and J by 4 bases, with 13 bases left in between. Germline V gene lookup returns CDR1 MDHEN and CDR2 SYDVKM. The length of the CDR3 is 15 residues. The CDR3 coding sequence is TGTGCCAGCAGTTTCGTTGCGGGGAGATACAATGAGCAGTTCTTC. Translating it yields CASSFVAGRYNEQFF.

Note on this clonotype: The conserved closing phenylalanine or tryptophan is absent in this CDR3, likely reflecting a read error. This CDR3 reads CASREGGAEAFS. The CDR3 DNA reads as TGTGCCAGCCGGGAGGGCGGGGCTGAAGCTTTCTCT. The chain recombines TRBV28 with TRBJ1-1; the D is unclear. The CDR3 totals 12 residues. Trimming left V 8 bases short and J 6 bases short, with 13 bases between. Germline V CDR1 and CDR2: MDHEN, SYDVKM.

The chain joins TRBV7-2 to TRBJ1-6; D gene ambiguous. The germline V and J ends were trimmed by 4 bases and 12 bases, with 10 bases remaining between them. The CDR3 has 12 residues. Per the germline V gene, CDR1 is SGHTA and CDR2 is FQGNSA. The CDR3 nucleotides are TGTGCCAGCAGCTCCCGACCCGAACCCCTCCACTTT. Translation gives CASSSRPEPLHF.

V usage is TRBV6-6 and J usage is TRBJ2-1, with a weak D call TRBD1 (6 bases). Germline loops: CDR1 MNHNY, CDR2 SVGAGI (reference sequence). CDR3 length: 16 amino acids. V was trimmed by 0 bases and J by 7 bases, leaving 16 bases between them. The CDR3 protein is CASSYSSRTVLNEQFF. CDR3 in DNA: TGTGCCAGCAGTTACTCTTCGCGGACAGTCTTGAATGAGCAGTTCTTC.

The gene calls are TRBV6-6 and TRBJ2-1, with TRBD2 identical over 12 bases. With V trimmed by 8 bases and J by 8 bases, 10 bases remained unmatched. The CDR3 sequence is 15 residues long. CDR1 and CDR2 from the germline V gene are MNHNY and SVGAGI (reference sequence). The CDR3 DNA is TGTGCCAGCTTTCCGACTAGCGGGAGTGGCCATGAGCAGTTCTTC. Residues: CASFPTSGSGHEQFF.

J is TRBJ2-1 and V is TRBV7-3; 14 bases map to TRBD2. V shed 0 bases and J 7 bases; nucleotides not matched to a gene: 8. The CDR3 loop spans 18 amino acids. CDR1 is SGHTA and CDR2 is FQGTGA in the germline V gene. The CDR3 region has the DNA TGTGCCAGCAGCTTAACAGGACTAGCGGGGGGACGCTATAATGAGCAGTTCTTC. Its protein product is CASSLTGLAGGRYNEQFF.

The chain recombines TRBV15 with TRBJ2-3; 8 nucleotides agree with TRBD1. The CDR3 loop spans 14 amino acids. CDR1 LNHNV and CDR2 YYDKDF come from the germline V gene (reference sequence). J lost 1 base, V lost 4 bases, and 1 base had no gene match. This CDR3 reads CATSTTGGTDTQYF. The CDR3 bases are TGTGCCACCAGCACGACAGGGGGCACAGATACGCAGTATTTT.

This clonotype appeared many times. The chain couples TRBV12-5 to TRBJ2-5, with D tentatively TRBD1 (5 bases). Per germline, CDR1 LGHNT and CDR2 FRNRAP. The CDR3 covers 13 residues. V was shortened by 8 bases and J by 3 bases, with 13 bases between the two germline ends. CDR3 bases: TGTGCTAGTTCCATTGGGGCAGAAGAGACCCAGTACTTC. It encodes CASSIGAEETQYF.

The chain carries TRBV4-2 and TRBJ1-4; 8 positions match TRBD1. The CDR3 sequence is 16 residues long. The germline CDR1 and CDR2 sequences are LGHNA and YNFKEQ. With V trimmed by 4 bases and J by 6 bases, 10 bases remained unmatched. The CDR3 protein is CASSLHPGQVDEKLFF. Here the CDR3 DNA reads TGTGCCAGCAGCCTTCATCCGGGACAGGTTGATGAAAAACTGTTTTTT.

The V call is TRBV7-2, the J call TRBJ1-2; D gene unclear. Trimming cost V 2 bases and J 2 bases, with 9 bases left between them. This CDR3 spans 14 amino acids. The V gene's germline CDR1 is SGHTA and CDR2 FQGNSA. This CDR3 reads CASSLSRANYGYTF. CDR3 in DNA: TGTGCCAGCAGCTTATCGAGGGCGAACTATGGCTACACCTTC. The full variable domain, completed using reference TRBV7-2 and TRBJ1-2, is GAGVSQSPSNKVTEKGKDVELRCDPISGHTALYWYRQSLGQGLEFLIYFQGNSAPDKSGLPSDRFSAERTGGSVSTLTIQRTQQEDSAVYLCASSLSRANYGYTFGSGTRLTVV.

In this sample, this clonotype turned up a few times. The chain is built from TRBV6-1 and TRBJ2-1, with 12 nucleotides matching TRBD2. TRBJ2-7 matches the DNA end more closely, so the J call is doubtful. CDR1 and CDR2 (germline): MNHNS, SASEGT. The CDR3 has 17 amino acids. CDR3 in amino acids: CASRKSLAGGSYNEQYF. The CDR3 nucleotides are TGTGCCAGCAGAAAATCACTAGCGGGGGGCTCCTACAATGAGCAGTACTTC.

There are a few counts of this clonotype. V usage is TRBV20-1 and J usage is TRBJ1-1; 10 nucleotides line up with TRBD1. From germline, CDR1 is DFQATT and CDR2 SNEGSKA (reference sequence). V was clipped by 2 bases and J by 4 bases; unmatched bases: 7. The CDR3 covers 15 residues. CDR3 nucleotide sequence: TGCAGTGCTAGAACGACAGGGGGCCGGGCCACTGAAGCTTTCTTT. This encodes CSARTTGGRATEAFF.

This clonotype was picked up one time. The V and J genes are TRBV28 and TRBJ2-1, with D unresolved. CDR3 length: 14 amino acids. Trimming removed 5 bases at V and 0 bases at J, with 8 bases between. The germline V gene encodes CDR1 MDHEN and CDR2 SYDVKM. The chain's CDR3 is CASSVQFSYNEQFF. In nucleotides, the CDR3 is TGTGCCAGCAGTGTCCAGTTCTCCTACAATGAGCAGTTCTTC.

This clonotype has only a few counts. The chain couples TRBV7-9 to TRBJ2-1, with TRBD1 matching 9 bases. V lost 5 bases to trimming and J lost 10 bases; unmatched junction nucleotides: 6. Germline V gene data show CDR1 as SEHNR and CDR2 as FQNEAQ (reference sequence). The CDR3 runs 13 residues. CDR3 sequence (DNA): TGTGCCAGCAGCCCACAGGGGGCTCTGGAGCAGTTCTTC. Translated: CASSPQGALEQFF.

The chain joins TRBV5-1 to TRBJ2-5, with 13 bases matching TRBD2. The CDR3 spans 16 residues. Per the germline V gene, CDR1 is SGHRS and CDR2 is YFSETQ. With 1 base clipped from V and 2 bases from J, the junction kept 2 bases outside the gene matches. This CDR3 reads CASSLLGLAGQETQYF. CDR3 nucleotides: TGCGCCAGCAGCTTGTTGGGACTAGCGGGACAAGAGACCCAGTACTTC.

The J gene is TRBJ1-6, the V gene TRBV9, with TRBD1 matching 8 bases. CDR3 length: 16 amino acids. The germline V gene has CDR1 SGDLS and CDR2 YYNGEE. V trimming: 3 bases; J trimming: 7 bases; junction bases outside the gene matches: 9. CDR3 amino acids: CASSDGGGQGNSPLHF. The CDR3 DNA reads TGTGCCAGCAGCGACGGGGGTGGACAGGGAAATTCACCCCTCCACTTT.

This clonotype has more than one count but fewer than ten. The rearrangement links TRBV20-1 to TRBJ2-1, with 10 bases matching TRBD1. This CDR3 has 15 residues. CDR1 is DFQATT, CDR2 SNEGSKA, per germline (reference sequence). The V and J ends lost 6 bases and 7 bases, in that order; junction bases with no gene match: 12. The CDR3 nucleotides are TGCAGTGCCTTTAGGGACAGGGGATTAGGAAATGAGCAGTTCTTC. This encodes CSAFRDRGLGNEQFF.

This chain uses TRBV9 with TRBJ2-2; the D is unclear. The CDR3 covers 12 residues. Germline loops: CDR1 SGDLS, CDR2 YYNGEE. V lost 6 bases and J lost 6, with 9 bases in between. CDR3 sequence: CASNPGAGELFF. CDR3 DNA: TGTGCCAGCAACCCAGGAGCCGGGGAGCTGTTTTTT.